Shown below are 28 T cell receptor beta chains from a single sample sequenced in a study of shared clonotypes between healthy human individuals. This table comes from immunoSEQ multiplex PCR, and its TCRdb copy is limited to in-frame clones, with some not included. The data show about 820,000 clones, around 93% seen once. In the naive CD8 group, cells lacked CD45RO and were positively selected for CCR7, so terminally differentiated effector memory CD45RA+ cells were left out. Sequencing was performed on naive CD8+ T cells sorted from blood. The receptors come from a man between 25 and 39 years old in good health.

The gene calls are TRBV15 and TRBJ2-7, with D tentatively TRBD1 (6 bases). Trimming took off 0 bases at V and 3 bases at J, with 9 bases between the two ends. Germline V gene data show CDR1 as LNHNV and CDR2 as YYDKDF (reference sequence). The CDR3 spans 14 residues. The CDR3 reads CATSREGQYYEQYF. CDR3 in DNA: TGTGCCACCAGCAGAGAAGGACAGTACTACGAGCAGTACTTC.

This chain links TRBV18 with TRBJ2-7; the match to TRBD1 covers 7 bases. Per the germline V gene, CDR1 is KGHSH and CDR2 is LQKENI. CDR3 length: 22 residues. Germline trimming cut 0 bases from V and 2 bases from J; bases unmatched to any gene: 25. The CDR3 region is CASSPPGVARDRPFERTYEQYF. The CDR3, as DNA: TGTGCCAGCTCACCACCGGGGGTGGCCCGGGACAGACCCTTCGAGAGGACCTACGAGCAGTACTTC.

CDR3 bases: TGTGCCATCAGGACTAGCGGGAGTTTCTACAATGAGCAGTTCTTC. This encodes CAIRTSGSFYNEQFF. The chain carries TRBV2 and TRBJ2-1; 13 nucleotides line up with TRBD2. The CDR3 length is 15 residues. Germline lookup yields CDR1 SNHLY and CDR2 FYNNEI. With 10 bases clipped from V and 3 bases from J, the junction kept 6 bases outside the gene matches.

CDR3 in amino acids: CASSQVILLAGRRNNEQFF. Written as DNA, the CDR3 is TGCGCCAGCAGCCAAGTCATTCTTTTAGCGGGACGAAGAAACAATGAGCAGTTCTTC. The rearrangement links TRBV4-3 to TRBJ2-1, with 8 positions matching TRBD2. The CDR3 spans 19 residues. The ends lost 1 base at V and 5 bases at J; junction bases unmatched: 16. The germline CDR1 and CDR2 sequences are LGHNA and YSLEER.

This clone occurred once. This rearrangement joins TRBV7-9 to TRBJ1-2; D call uncertain. CDR3 length: 13 residues. Germline V gene sequence: CDR1 SEHNR, CDR2 FQNEAQ (reference sequence). V was clipped by 5 bases and J by 4 bases, with 11 bases between them. The CDR3 DNA reads as TGTGCCAGCAGCCCCGACCAGATCTATGGCTACACCTTC. The encoded protein is CASSPDQIYGYTF.

The chain couples TRBV27 to TRBJ2-1; possible D gene TRBD1, 6 bases. Trimming shortened V by 2 bases and J by 0 bases, and 11 bases separated the two germline ends. The CDR3 totals 16 residues. Germline V gene lookup returns CDR1 MNHEY and CDR2 SMNVEV (reference sequence). CDR3 residues: CASSLTGQLSYNEQFF. CDR3 bases: TGTGCCAGCAGTTTAACCGGACAGCTCTCCTACAATGAGCAGTTCTTC.

This rearrangement joins TRBV30 to TRBJ2-3; 9 bases fit TRBD1. The CDR3 contains 14 residues. With 5 bases clipped from V and 3 bases from J, the junction kept 6 bases outside the gene matches. Germline CDR1 is GTSNPN and CDR2 is SVGIG (reference sequence). The CDR3 sequence: CAWEPDRGTDTQYF. The CDR3, as DNA: TGTGCCTGGGAACCGGACAGGGGTACAGATACGCAGTATTTT.

J is TRBJ2-2 and V is TRBV14; TRBD1 matches 9 bases. The CDR3 contains 17 residues. Trimming at V came to 5 bases and at J to 4 bases, leaving 11 bases not matched to a gene. CDR1 and CDR2 (germline): SGHDN, FVKESK. The CDR3 is CASSTLGQGPRTGELFF. CDR3 in DNA: TGTGCCAGCAGCACCCTTGGACAGGGGCCTCGCACCGGGGAGCTGTTTTTT.

This clone was seen only once. V gene TRBV29-1 combines with J gene TRBJ1-1; TRBD1 is a possible D gene (5 bases). This CDR3 has 13 residues. In germline, CDR1 is SQVTM, CDR2 ANQGSEA. V lost 2 bases and J 4 bases, leaving 11 bases between the germline ends. As DNA, the CDR3 is TGCAGCGTTGAATCGGGGGACGGCACTGAAGCTTTCTTT. Amino acids: CSVESGDGTEAFF.

The chain recombines TRBV7-9 with TRBJ2-1; D gene ambiguous. Germline lookup yields CDR1 SEHNR and CDR2 FQNEAQ (reference sequence). The CDR3 is 15 amino acids. Between the trimmed V and J ends, which lost 3 bases and 7 bases, there was a span of 16 bases. This CDR3 is CASSLPTSVLNEQFF. CDR3 coding DNA: TGTGCCAGCAGCTTGCCAACTTCGGTTCTAAATGAGCAGTTCTTC.

With respect to this clone: Other DNA sequences within the sample encode an identical CDR3. The V call is TRBV5-4, the J call TRBJ1-2; a possible D gene is TRBD1 (5 bases). The V end lost 2 bases, the J end lost 0 bases, and 8 bases lay between the germline ends. Germline CDR1 is SGHNT and CDR2 is YYREEE (reference sequence). This CDR3 is built from 14 residues. The chain's CDR3 is CASSFQGSNYGYTF. For the CDR3, the DNA is TGTGCCAGCAGCTTTCAGGGTTCTAACTATGGCTACACCTTC. Combining the CDR3 with reference TRBV5-4 and TRBJ1-2 gives the whole variable domain ETGVTQSPTHLIKTRGQQVTLRCSSQSGHNTVSWYQQALGQGPQFIFQYYREEENGRGNFPPRFSGLQFPNYSSELNVNALELDDSALYLCASSFQGSNYGYTFGSGTRLTVV.

The rearrangement uses TRBV2 and TRBJ2-3; 12 positions agree with TRBD2. The length of the CDR3 is 17 residues. Trimming at V came to 3 bases and at J to 1 base, leaving 5 bases not matched to a gene. CDR1 is SNHLY, CDR2 FYNNEI, per germline. The DNA for the CDR3 is TGTGCCAGCAGTGAGAGGGGACTAGCGGGCCGCACAGATACGCAGTATTTT. Its translation: CASSERGLAGRTDTQYF.

V and J are TRBV27 and TRBJ2-1; 7 positions match TRBD2. Germline values: CDR1 MNHEY, CDR2 SMNVEV (reference sequence). CDR3 size: 15 residues. V lost 5 bases, J lost 8 bases, and 12 bases stayed unmatched. The CDR3 spells CASSTVREGDYEQFF. For the CDR3, the DNA is TGTGCCAGCAGTACGGTAAGGGAGGGCGACTATGAGCAGTTCTTC.

Turning to this clone: Within the sample, other DNA sequences also encode this same CDR3. The chain links TRBV7-9 to TRBJ2-1, with no clear D. Trimming took 3 bases from V and 7 from J, leaving 7 bases between them. The CDR3 spans 12 residues. Germline CDR1 and CDR2: SEHNR and FQNEAQ (reference sequence). The CDR3 nucleotides read TGTGCCAGCAGCTTCGGAGTAAATGAGCAGTTCTTC. Translating gives CASSFGVNEQFF.

The chain combines TRBV7-6 with TRBJ2-7; 8 positions agree with TRBD2. After removal of 5 bases from V and 5 bases from J, the junction contained 11 bases not matched to a gene. Germline V gene lookup returns CDR1 SGHVS and CDR2 FNYEAQ. This CDR3 spans 15 amino acids. The CDR3 DNA reads TGTGCCAGCAGCCCAGGACTAGCCAAGCCTGACGAGCAGTACTTC. Its protein is CASSPGLAKPDEQYF.

On this clone: Other DNA sequences from this sample encode an identical CDR3 as well. The rearrangement joins TRBV28 to TRBJ1-3; weak D call: TRBD1 (6 bases). There are 15 residues in the CDR3. Germline CDR1 reads MDHEN; CDR2 reads SYDVKM. V lost 2 bases, J lost 4 bases, and 12 bases lay in between. CDR3 DNA sequence: TGTGCCAGCAGTTTACTGACAGGAGCCGGAAACACCATATATTTT. Translated: CASSLLTGAGNTIYF.

The chain couples TRBV27 to TRBJ2-5; no firm D call. The CDR3 contains 13 residues. Germline assignment: CDR1 MNHEY and CDR2 SMNVEV (reference sequence). Between the trimmed V and J ends, which lost 7 bases and 5 bases, there was a span of 14 bases. CDR3 sequence reads: CASNSLGEETQYF. DNA for the CDR3: TGTGCCAGCAACTCCCTTGGAGAGGAGACCCAGTACTTC.

Written as DNA, the CDR3 is TGTGCCAGCAGTTACGCCCCGACAGGGAATGGCTACACCTTC. It specifies CASSYAPTGNGYTF. The chain uses TRBV6-6 and TRBJ1-2; TRBD1 matches 7 bases. Germline V gene data show CDR1 as MNHNY and CDR2 as SVGAGI (reference sequence). J lost 6 bases, V lost 2 bases, and 6 bases had no gene match. This CDR3 has 14 residues.

For this clone: This may be a read error, as it is one base from a much larger clone. V is TRBV7-9 and J is TRBJ2-3, with 11 bases matching TRBD2. Germline V lookup: CDR1 SEHNR, CDR2 FQNEAQ (reference sequence). The CDR3 length is 16 residues. V shed 4 bases and J 0 bases; nucleotides not matched to a gene: 3. CDR3 bases: TGTGCCAGCAGCTCCAGACTAGCGGGAAGCACAGATACGCAGTATTTT. This sequence encodes CASSSRLAGSTDTQYF.

V usage is TRBV28 and J usage is TRBJ1-2, with unresolved D. V was trimmed by 3 bases and J by 4 bases, leaving 12 bases between them. The CDR3 runs to 14 residues. Germline V gives CDR1 MDHEN, CDR2 SYDVKM. The CDR3 DNA reads TGTGCCAGCAGTTTTCCCGGGGTAGGCTATGGCTACACCTTC. Translated, it gives CASSFPGVGYGYTF.

For this clone: The sample has other DNA sequences that encode this CDR3 too. The rearrangement uses TRBV5-4 and TRBJ2-7; no reliable D call. Looked up from germline, CDR1 is SGHNT and CDR2 is YYREEE (reference sequence). Trimming left V 0 bases short and J 7 bases short, with 8 bases between. CDR3 size: 12 residues. The CDR3 is CASSLGGREQYF. In DNA form, the CDR3 reads TGTGCCAGCAGCTTGGGGGGTAGGGAGCAGTACTTC.

J is TRBJ2-1 and V is TRBV29-1; D gene unclear. Trimming pared 4 bases from V and 5 bases from J, leaving 6 bases between. Germline V CDR1 and CDR2: SQVTM, ANQGSEA. CDR3 length: 11 amino acids. CDR3 sequence reads: CSVGWHNEQFF. The CDR3, as DNA: TGCAGCGTTGGGTGGCACAATGAGCAGTTCTTC.

This chain links TRBV10-3 with TRBJ2-1; no clear D gene. Per the germline V gene, CDR1 is ENHRY and CDR2 is SYGVKD. The CDR3 contains 17 residues. Trimming removed 9 bases at V and 0 bases at J, with 21 bases between. CDR3 DNA: TGTGCCATTTTAGATCCGCTCAAGCCAGGCTCCTACAATGAGCAGTTCTTC. This encodes CAILDPLKPGSYNEQFF.

This chain uses TRBV27 with TRBJ1-1, with 9 bases identical to TRBD1. The V gene end was trimmed by 0 bases and the J gene end by 11 bases; junction bases not matched to a gene: 13. The CDR3 loop spans 16 amino acids. Germline CDR1 reads MNHEY; CDR2 reads SMNVEV (reference sequence). CDR3: CASSLSQPGQGKGAFF. In DNA, the CDR3 is TGTGCCAGCAGTTTATCCCAACCAGGACAGGGGAAGGGGGCTTTCTTT.

This sequence joins TRBV4-1 and TRBJ1-5, with no clear D. The germline CDR1 and CDR2 sequences are MGHRA and YSYEKL. Trimming took 3 bases from V and 3 from J, leaving 9 bases between them. The CDR3 has 14 amino acids. This CDR3 is CASSHLLTNQPQHF. The CDR3 nucleotides read TGCGCCAGCAGCCATCTACTCACCAATCAGCCCCAGCATTTT.

The V gene is TRBV2, the J gene TRBJ2-7; D gene ambiguous. The germline V gene has CDR1 SNHLY and CDR2 FYNNEI. This CDR3 is 9 amino acids long. V lost 8 bases and J lost 6, with 5 bases in between. The chain's CDR3 is CASGLEQYF. The CDR3, as DNA: TGTGCCAGCGGGCTCGAGCAGTACTTC.

This chain joins TRBV7-6 and TRBJ2-7; 10 bases fit TRBD1. The CDR3 length is 15 residues. CDR1 and CDR2 from the germline V gene are SGHVS and FNYEAQ. Losses at the gene ends were 5 bases for V and 1 base for J; bases not matched to a gene: 5. The CDR3 loop is CASSLGTGASYEQYF. CDR3 coding DNA: TGTGCCAGCAGCCTGGGGACAGGGGCGTCCTACGAGCAGTACTTC.

The CDR3 region is CASSHSNSDDEQYF. DNA of the CDR3: TGCGCCAGCAGCCATAGCAACAGCGACGACGAGCAGTACTTC. The chain joins TRBV4-3 to TRBJ2-7, with D uncertain. CDR3 length: 14 amino acids. Trimming took off 3 bases at V and 5 bases at J, with 14 bases between the two ends. CDR1 LGHNA and CDR2 YSLEER come from the germline V gene.